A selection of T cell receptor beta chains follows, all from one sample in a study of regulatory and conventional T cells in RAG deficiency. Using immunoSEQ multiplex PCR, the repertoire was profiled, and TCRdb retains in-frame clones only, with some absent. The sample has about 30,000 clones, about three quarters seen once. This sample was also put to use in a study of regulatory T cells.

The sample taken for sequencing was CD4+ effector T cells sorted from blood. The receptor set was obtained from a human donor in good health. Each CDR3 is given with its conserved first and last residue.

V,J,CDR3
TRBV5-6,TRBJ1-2,CASSLTDGFNYGYTF
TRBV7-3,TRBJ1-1,CASHRTGVHTEAFF
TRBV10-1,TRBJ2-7,CARGTPQGSYEQYF
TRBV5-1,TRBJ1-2,CASSEVGDYGYTF
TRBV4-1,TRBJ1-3,CASSQDRQGAGNTIYF
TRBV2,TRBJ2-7,CASSDTGTGGYEQYF
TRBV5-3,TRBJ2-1,CARSFSTYRKGISYNEQFF
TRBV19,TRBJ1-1,CASSLRSRGSEAFF
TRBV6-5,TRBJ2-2,CASSYSKIAGELFF
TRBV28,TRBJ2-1,CASSPLKASSYNEQFF
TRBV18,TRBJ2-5,CASSRTRQETQYF
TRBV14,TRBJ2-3,CASSQDVGLAGTTDTQYF
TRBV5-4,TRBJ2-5,CASSFGGPGETQYF
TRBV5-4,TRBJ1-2,CATLDRAAYGYTF
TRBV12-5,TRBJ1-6,CASGLGQGNSPLHF
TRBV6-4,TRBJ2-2,CASSEKGGATGELFF
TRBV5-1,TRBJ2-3,CASSRTGGSDTQYF
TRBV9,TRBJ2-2,CASSVGAGNTGELFF
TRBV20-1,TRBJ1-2,CSARTSYGYTF
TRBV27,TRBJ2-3,CASSSPLAGGKDTQYF